The clone carrying this T cell receptor beta chain has more than one count but fewer than ten. The antigen remains undetermined. CDR1 is MNHEY and CDR2 is SVGAGI in the germline V gene. V lost 0 bases and J lost 4; bases outside the gene matches: 4. This CDR3 contains 15 residues. The sample comes from a study of beta chain features in type 1 diabetes. Study-level information: Patients shared similar age, gender and cell yields with healthy donors.

General study results and limits: Whether TCRB rearrangement is influenced by HLA type was left unresolved in this analysis. cDNA-based sequencing might over-represent cells highly expressing TCR.

Isolated RNA was reverse transcribed in full, so expressed TCRB transcripts were sequenced. Assay: immunoSEQ multiplex PCR; the TCRdb copy retains only in-frame clones and omits some. The sample shows under 300,000 clones, 27% of them seen only once. The sequenced sample was central memory CD4+ T cells from blood. This sequence originates from a man under 40 in good health. V and J are TRBV6-5 and TRBJ1-1; TRBD1 aligns across 8 bases. CDR3 DNA: TGTGCCAGCAGTTACTCGGCAGGGGGCTTCACTGAAGCTTTCTTT. Translation: CASSYSAGGFTEAFF.